This TCR beta chain was sequenced during a study of T cell clonotyping in hematopoietic cell transplantation. Recipient blood drawn about 28 days pretransplant and days 30, 100, 180 after. Here immunoSEQ multiplex PCR was the method, and the copy in TCRdb shows in-frame clones only, minus some. The repertoire holds some 14,000 clones, with around 97% as singletons. The CDR3 contains 15 residues. The V and J ends lost 8 bases and 4 bases, in that order; junction bases with no gene match: 8. Germline V lookup: CDR1 SNHLY, CDR2 FYNNEI. The source was peripheral blood mononuclear cells, collected 30 days after allogeneic stem cell transplant. The chain couples TRBV2 to TRBJ2-6; 7 nucleotides agree with TRBD1. This receptor was taken from a female patient aged 50-59 years who had an allogeneic stem cell transplant from an unrelated donor, so T cells may come from the graft donor. Some clones in this sample may be carry-over from other donors' samples. The CDR3 region has the DNA TGTGCCAGCGACCAGACAGGGTTGGGGGCCAACGTCCTGACTTTC. Protein sequence: CASDQTGLGANVLTF.